Below, one T cell receptor beta chain is given with its context. Antigen: not known. The template for TCR beta VDJ and CDR3 sequence profiling was genomic DNA. TCRdb re-analysed the reads in MiXCR, keeping a single row per CDR3 protein. The repertoire holds 180,000 or so distinct CDR3 sequences, with less than 50% as singletons. Germline values: CDR1 ENHRY, CDR2 SYGVKD. This CDR3 comprises 13 residues. Trimming removed 2 bases at V and 5 bases at J, with 8 bases between. This specimen belongs to a study of CD8+CD57+ T cells in acquired aplastic anemia. Study information: Sorted CD4+ and CD8+ cells yielded DNA averaging about 2.9 ug.

General study results and limits: Patients and controls shared twenty-nine CD8+ CDR3 sequences. Levels of CD8+ Simpson's diversity were not significantly distinct in patients versus controls.

Sequencing was done on patients that had shown CD8+CD57+ cell expansion by flow cytometry. Untreated patients provided the blood samples, with no therapy given before sampling. The material sequenced was sorted CD4+, CD8+, or CD8+CD57+ T cells (not recorded which) from PBMCs. The origin of this receptor is a human donor with aplastic anemia. The chain recombines TRBV10-3 with TRBJ2-3; D unclear. CDR3 in amino acids: CAISEALGDTQYF. Here the CDR3 DNA reads TGTGCCATCAGTGAGGCCTTGGGAGATACGCAGTATTTT.